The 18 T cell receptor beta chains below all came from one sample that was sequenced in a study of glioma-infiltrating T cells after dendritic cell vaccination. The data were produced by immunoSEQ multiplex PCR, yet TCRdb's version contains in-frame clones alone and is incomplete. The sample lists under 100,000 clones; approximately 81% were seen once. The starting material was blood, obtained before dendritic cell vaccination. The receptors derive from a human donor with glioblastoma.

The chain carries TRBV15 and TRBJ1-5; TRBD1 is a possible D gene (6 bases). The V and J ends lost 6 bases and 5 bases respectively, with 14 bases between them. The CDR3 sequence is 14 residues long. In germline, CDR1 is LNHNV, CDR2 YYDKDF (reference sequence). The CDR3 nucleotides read TGTGCCACCAGGGACAGAGCCCGGGATCAGCCCCAGCATTTT. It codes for CATRDRARDQPQHF. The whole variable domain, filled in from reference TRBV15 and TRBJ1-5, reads DAMVIQNPRYQVTQFGKPVTLSCSQTLNHNVMYWYQQKSSQAPKLLFHYYDKDFNNEADTPDNFQSRRPNTSFCFLDIRSPGLGDTAMYLCATRDRARDQPQHFGDGTRLSIL.

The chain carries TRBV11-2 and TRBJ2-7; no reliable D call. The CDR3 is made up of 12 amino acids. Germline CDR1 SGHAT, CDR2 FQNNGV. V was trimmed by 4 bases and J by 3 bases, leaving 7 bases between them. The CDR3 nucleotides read TGTGCCAGCAGCTCGGTTCTCTACGAGCAGTACTTC. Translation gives CASSSVLYEQYF. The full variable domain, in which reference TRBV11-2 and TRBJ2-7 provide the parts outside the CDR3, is EAGVAQSPRYKIIEKRQSVAFWCNPISGHATLYWYQQILGQGPKLLIQFQNNGVVDDSQLPKDRFSAERLKGVDSTLKIQPAKLEDSAVYLCASSSVLYEQYFGPGTRLTVT.

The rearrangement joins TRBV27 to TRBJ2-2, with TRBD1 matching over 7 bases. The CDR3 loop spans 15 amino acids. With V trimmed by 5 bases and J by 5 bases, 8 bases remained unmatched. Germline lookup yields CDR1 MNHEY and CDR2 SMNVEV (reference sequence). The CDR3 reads CASSPTPTGTGELFF. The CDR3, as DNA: TGTGCCAGCAGTCCTACGCCGACAGGGACCGGGGAGCTGTTTTTT.

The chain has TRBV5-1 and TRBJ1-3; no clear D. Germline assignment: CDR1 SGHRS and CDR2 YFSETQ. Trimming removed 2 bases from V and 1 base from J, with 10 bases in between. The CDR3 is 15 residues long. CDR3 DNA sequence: TGCGCCAGCAGCTTAGAGGGAGGATCTGGAAACACCATATATTTT. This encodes CASSLEGGSGNTIYF. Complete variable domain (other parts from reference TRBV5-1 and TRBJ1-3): KAGVTQTPRYLIKTRGQQVTLSCSPISGHRSVSWYQQTPGQGLQFLFEYFSETQRNKGNFPGRFSGRQFSNSRSEMNVSTLELGDSALYLCASSLEGGSGNTIYFGEGSWLTVV.

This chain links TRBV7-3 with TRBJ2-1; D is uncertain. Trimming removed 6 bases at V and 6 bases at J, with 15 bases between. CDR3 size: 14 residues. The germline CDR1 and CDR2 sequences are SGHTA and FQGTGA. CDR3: CASSRIAAPNEQFF. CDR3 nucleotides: TGTGCCAGCAGTAGGATAGCTGCCCCCAATGAGCAGTTCTTC.

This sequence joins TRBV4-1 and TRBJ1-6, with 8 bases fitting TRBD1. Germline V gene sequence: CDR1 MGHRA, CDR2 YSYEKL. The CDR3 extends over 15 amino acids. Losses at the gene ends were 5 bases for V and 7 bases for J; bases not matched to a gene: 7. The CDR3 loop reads CASSTGQGDNSPLHF. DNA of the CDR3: TGCGCCAGCAGCACAGGACAGGGAGACAATTCACCCCTCCACTTT.

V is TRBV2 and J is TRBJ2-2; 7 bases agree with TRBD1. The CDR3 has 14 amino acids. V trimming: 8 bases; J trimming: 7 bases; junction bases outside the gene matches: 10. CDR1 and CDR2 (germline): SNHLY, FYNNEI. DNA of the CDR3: TGTGCCAGCGTTCGACAGGGCTCAAGCGGGGAGCTGTTTTTT. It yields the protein CASVRQGSSGELFF.

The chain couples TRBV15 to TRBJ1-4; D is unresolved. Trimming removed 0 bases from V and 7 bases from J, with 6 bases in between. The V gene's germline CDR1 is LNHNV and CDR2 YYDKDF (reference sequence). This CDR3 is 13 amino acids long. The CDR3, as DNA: TGTGCCACCAGCAGAGATCGGGTTGAAAAACTGTTTTTT. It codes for CATSRDRVEKLFF.

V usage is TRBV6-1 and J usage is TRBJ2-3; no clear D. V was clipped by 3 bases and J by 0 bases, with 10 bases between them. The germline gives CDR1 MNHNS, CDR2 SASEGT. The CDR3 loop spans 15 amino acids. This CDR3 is CASSDQGGSTDTQYF. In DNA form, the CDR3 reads TGTGCCAGCAGTGATCAAGGCGGAAGCACAGATACGCAGTATTTT.

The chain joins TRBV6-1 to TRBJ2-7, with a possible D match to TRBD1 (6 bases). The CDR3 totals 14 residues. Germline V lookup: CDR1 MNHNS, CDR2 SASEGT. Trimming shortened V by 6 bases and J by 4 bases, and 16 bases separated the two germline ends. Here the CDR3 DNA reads TGTGCCAGCAGGGAGGACAGTCTACGGTACGAGCAGTACTTC. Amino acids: CASREDSLRYEQYF.

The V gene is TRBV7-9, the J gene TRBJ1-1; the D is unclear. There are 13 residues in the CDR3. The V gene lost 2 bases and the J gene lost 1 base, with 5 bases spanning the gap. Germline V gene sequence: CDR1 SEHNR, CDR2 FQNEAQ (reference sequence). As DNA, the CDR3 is TGTGCCAGCAGCTTATCACAGAACACTGAAGCTTTCTTT. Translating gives CASSLSQNTEAFF.

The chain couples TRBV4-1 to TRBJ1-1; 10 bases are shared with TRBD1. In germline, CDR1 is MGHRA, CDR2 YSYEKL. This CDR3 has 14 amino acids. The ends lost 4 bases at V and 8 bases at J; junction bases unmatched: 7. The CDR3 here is CASSPRDRGREAFF. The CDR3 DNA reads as TGCGCCAGCAGCCCCCGGGACAGGGGTCGGGAAGCTTTCTTT.

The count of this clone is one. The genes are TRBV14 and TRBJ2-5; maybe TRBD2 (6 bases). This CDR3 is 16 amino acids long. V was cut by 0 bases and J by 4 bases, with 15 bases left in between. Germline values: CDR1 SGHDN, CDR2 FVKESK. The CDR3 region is CASSQETSSSPETQYF. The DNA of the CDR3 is TGTGCCAGCAGCCAAGAAACTAGCTCCAGCCCAGAGACCCAGTACTTC.

The CDR3 sequence: CASSYSIGTGQETQYF. CDR3 bases: TGTGCCAGCAGTTACTCCATCGGGACAGGTCAAGAGACCCAGTACTTC. The genes are TRBV6-5 and TRBJ2-5; 8 positions agree with TRBD1. Per germline, CDR1 MNHEY and CDR2 SVGAGI. The CDR3 contains 16 residues. V shed 0 bases and J 2 bases; nucleotides not matched to a gene: 5.

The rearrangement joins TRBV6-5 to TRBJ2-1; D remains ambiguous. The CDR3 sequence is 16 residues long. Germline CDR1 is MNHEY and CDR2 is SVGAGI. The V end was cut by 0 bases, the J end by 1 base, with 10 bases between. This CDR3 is CASSYSGGDSYNEQFF. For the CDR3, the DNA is TGTGCCAGCAGTTACTCCGGCGGAGATTCCTACAATGAGCAGTTCTTC.

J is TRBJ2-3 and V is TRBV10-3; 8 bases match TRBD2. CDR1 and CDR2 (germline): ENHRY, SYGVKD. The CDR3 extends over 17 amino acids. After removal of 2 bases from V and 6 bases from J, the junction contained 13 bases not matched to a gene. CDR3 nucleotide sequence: TGTGCCATCAGTGAGCCGAAGGGACTAGGGGCGTTCGATACGCAGTATTTT. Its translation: CAISEPKGLGAFDTQYF.

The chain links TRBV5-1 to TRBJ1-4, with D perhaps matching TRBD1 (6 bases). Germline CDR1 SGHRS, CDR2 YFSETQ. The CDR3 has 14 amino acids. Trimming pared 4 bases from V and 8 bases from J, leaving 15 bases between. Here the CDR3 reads CASSPGQSSEKLFF. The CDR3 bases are TGCGCCAGCAGCCCAGGACAGAGTAGCGAAAAACTGTTTTTT. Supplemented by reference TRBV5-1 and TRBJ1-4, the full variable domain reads KAGVTQTPRYLIKTRGQQVTLSCSPISGHRSVSWYQQTPGQGLQFLFEYFSETQRNKGNFPGRFSGRQFSNSRSEMNVSTLELGDSALYLCASSPGQSSEKLFFGSGTQLSVL.

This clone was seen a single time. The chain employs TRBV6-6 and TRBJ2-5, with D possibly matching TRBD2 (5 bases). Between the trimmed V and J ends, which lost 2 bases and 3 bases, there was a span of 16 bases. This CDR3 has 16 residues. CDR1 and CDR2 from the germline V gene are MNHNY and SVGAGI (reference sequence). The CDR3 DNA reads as TGTGCCAGCAGTTACGTCGTTGGTCGGGGAGAAGAGACCCAGTACTTC. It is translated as CASSYVVGRGEETQYF.